This passage covers 11 T cell receptor beta chains from one sample sequenced in a study of identical twins (dated by TCRdb to about 2016). Receptor amplification or capture employed 5' RACE. Sequencing was performed on an Illumina HiSeq 2000. TCRdb passed the public sequencing reads through fastp at Q25 and MiXCR, retaining productive beta sequences. Records with the same CDR3 protein are collapsed into one entry carrying the most frequent genes and DNA. The sample table records fewer than 650,000 distinct CDR3 sequences; less than 9% of these occur just once. The biggest ten clones account for less than 2% of the sample. This same sample was also part of a study on yellow fever vaccine responses in identical twins.

The specimen was PBMCs. Receptors were obtained from a woman younger than 35 in good health.

This clonotype occurred a few times. The chain has TRBV3-1 and TRBJ2-1; 9 bases align to TRBD1. CDR1 and CDR2 (germline): LGHDT, YNNKEL (reference sequence). V shed 4 bases, J shed 0 bases, and the junction held 13 bases outside the gene matches. The CDR3 is made up of 19 amino acids. The CDR3 DNA sequence: TGTGCCAGCAGCCGCCCGACAGGGGGACATAAAGGCTCCTACAATGAGCAGTTCTTC. It codes for CASSRPTGGHKGSYNEQFF.

The J gene is TRBJ2-2, the V gene TRBV29-1; TRBD1 matches 11 bases. Germline trimming cut 7 bases from V and 1 base from J; bases unmatched to any gene: 8. The CDR3 totals 16 residues. CDR1 is SQVTM, CDR2 ANQGSEA, per germline. CDR3 sequence reads: CSARDRGDLNTGELFF. The CDR3 DNA reads TGCAGCGCTCGGGACAGGGGGGACTTGAACACCGGGGAGCTGTTTTTT.

This clonotype was detected only a few times. J is TRBJ2-7 and V is TRBV20-1, with D unclear. The germline V gene encodes CDR1 DFQATT and CDR2 SNEGSKA (reference sequence). V was clipped by 3 bases and J by 3 bases, with 12 bases between them. The CDR3 is 13 amino acids. This chain's CDR3 is CSASSDSHYEQYV. For the CDR3, the DNA is TGCAGTGCTAGCTCCGATAGTCACTACGAGCAGTACGTC.

This clonotype was recorded a few times. V gene TRBV28 combines with J gene TRBJ2-1; D is undetermined. Germline CDR1 MDHEN, CDR2 SYDVKM. With 5 bases removed from V and 7 bases from J, the gap between germline ends came to 9 bases. The CDR3 runs 12 residues. The DNA for the CDR3 is TGTGCCAGCAGTGTTAATTGGAATGAGCAGTTCTTC. This sequence encodes CASSVNWNEQFF.

This clonotype occurred a few times. The chain is built from TRBV28 and TRBJ2-5; D tentatively reads TRBD1 or TRBD2 (5 bases each). Germline CDR1 is MDHEN and CDR2 is SYDVKM. Between the trimmed V and J ends, which lost 2 bases and 7 bases, there was a span of 14 bases. The CDR3 is 14 residues long. The CDR3 nucleotides are TGTGCCAGCAGTTTAGCCGGGGACCCGGGGACCCAGTACTTC. It translates to CASSLAGDPGTQYF.

This chain joins TRBV6-1 and TRBJ2-4, with 9 positions matching TRBD1. The CDR3 has 17 residues. CDR1 and CDR2 (germline): MNHNS, SASEGT. The V and J ends lost 8 bases and 0 bases, in that order; junction bases with no gene match: 11. The chain's CDR3 is CASLGTGRLLAKNIQYF. DNA of the CDR3: TGTGCCAGCCTTGGGACAGGGAGATTACTAGCCAAAAACATTCAGTACTTC.

Only a few counts were recorded for this clonotype. The chain uses TRBV11-2 and TRBJ1-1; D gene uncertain. CDR1 SGHAT and CDR2 FQNNGV come from the germline V gene. V lost 4 bases and J lost 1, with 13 bases in between. The CDR3 has 15 residues. CDR3 DNA: TGTGCCAGCAGCTCCTCGATTGAGGGGAACACTGAAGCTTTCTTT. The encoded protein is CASSSSIEGNTEAFF.

This clonotype was found a few times. The chain couples TRBV2 to TRBJ2-1, with 9 bases fitting TRBD2. The CDR3 length is 16 residues. V lost 2 bases, J lost 5 bases, and 7 bases stayed unmatched. Germline V gene sequence: CDR1 SNHLY, CDR2 FYNNEI. The CDR3 DNA reads as TGTGCCAGCAGTGAAAGGGCTAGCGGGGTCCACAATGAGCAGTTCTTC. Translation: CASSERASGVHNEQFF.

This clonotype was counted only a few times. The CDR3 sequence is CSARKGQGGTDTQYF. The DNA for the CDR3 is TGCAGTGCTAGGAAAGGACAGGGTGGAACAGATACGCAGTATTTT. This chain links TRBV20-1 with TRBJ2-3; TRBD1 aligns across 8 bases. Germline values: CDR1 DFQATT, CDR2 SNEGSKA (reference sequence). CDR3 size: 15 residues. V lost 3 bases to trimming and J lost 3 bases; unmatched junction nucleotides: 8.

This clonotype showed up just a few times. The chain links TRBV28 to TRBJ2-1, with D maybe TRBD1 (8 bases). V was clipped by 6 bases and J by 8 bases, with 20 bases between them. Germline assignment: CDR1 MDHEN and CDR2 SYDVKM. The CDR3 spans 15 residues. CDR3 amino acids: CASSSRQGRGDEQFF. The CDR3 DNA reads TGTGCCAGCAGCTCTAGACAGGGGAGGGGTGATGAGCAGTTCTTC.

This clonotype was found a few times. The gene calls are TRBV12-3 or TRBV12-4 and TRBJ2-7; TRBD2 matches at 10 bases. The CDR3 runs 14 residues. Unmatched junction bases numbered 10, after V lost 8 bases and J lost 6 bases. DNA for the CDR3: TGTGCCAGCGGAGGGCTAGCGGGAGTTGGCGAGCAGTACTTC. Translating gives CASGGLAGVGEQYF.